Each of the 8 T cell receptor beta chains below was sequenced from the same sample in a study of radiation and T cells in renal cell carcinoma. Time point here: blood 2 weeks post-SBRT. As for treatment: 15 Gy SBRT to primary tumor, nephrectomy 4 weeks later. Repertoires were generated with immunoSEQ multiplex PCR, while TCRdb's copy carries only in-frame clones and drops some. The sample has about 150,000 clones; around 90% are singletons. This specimen was blood, taken from a patient whose treatment included radiotherapy and nephrectomy. These receptors were collected from a woman aged 45-65 years with renal cell carcinoma.

There are a few counts of this clone. This sequence joins TRBV25-1 and TRBJ1-2, with unresolved D. CDR3 size: 13 residues. From germline, CDR1 is MGHDK and CDR2 SYGVNS. V was trimmed by 6 bases and J by 8 bases, leaving 16 bases between them. The CDR3 nucleotides are TGTGCCAGCAGGTCGGGTGGGCGCGACGGCTACACCTTC. It encodes CASRSGGRDGYTF.

A note on this clone: The same CDR3 arises from other DNA sequences in this sample as well. This rearrangement joins TRBV18 to TRBJ2-7; possible D gene TRBD1, 6 bases. From germline, CDR1 is KGHSH and CDR2 LQKENI. V lost 3 bases and J lost 1, with 13 bases in between. The CDR3 has 15 amino acids. The CDR3 region has the DNA TGTGCCAGCTCACCGGGTACAGGGCTTTCCTACGAGCAGTACTTC. This translates into CASSPGTGLSYEQYF.

This clone was observed a single time. The genes are TRBV5-4 and TRBJ2-5; a weak D match, TRBD2 (5 bases). CDR3 length: 16 residues. Trimming left V 4 bases short and J 1 base short, with 17 bases between. CDR1 and CDR2 (germline): SGHNT, YYREEE (reference sequence). The DNA for the CDR3 is TGTGCCAGCAGCGTAAACCCGTTACTAGGCCAAGAGACCCAGTACTTC. Amino acid sequence: CASSVNPLLGQETQYF.

This clone is a singleton in its sample. The chain couples TRBV6-1 to TRBJ1-1; D is ambiguous. V lost 3 bases and J lost 5, with 16 bases in between. Germline CDR1 and CDR2: MNHNS and SASEGT. The length of the CDR3 is 15 residues. This CDR3 is CASSDPPGGGTEAFF. The CDR3 nucleotides are TGTGCCAGCAGTGACCCTCCGGGCGGAGGAACTGAAGCTTTCTTT.

The V and J genes are TRBV5-4 and TRBJ2-2, with a weak D call TRBD1 (5 bases). Germline CDR1 SGHNT, CDR2 YYREEE (reference sequence). The CDR3 runs to 14 residues. Trimming removed 0 bases from V and 4 bases from J, with 7 bases in between. Here the CDR3 DNA reads TGTGCCAGCAGCTTGGGGGGCCCCACCGGGGAGCTGTTTTTT. Translation gives CASSLGGPTGELFF.

J is TRBJ2-7 and V is TRBV9, with D tentatively TRBD1 (6 bases). The CDR3 contains 14 residues. Trimming left V 0 bases short and J 6 bases short, with 13 bases between. Germline V gene sequence: CDR1 SGDLS, CDR2 YYNGEE. The CDR3 coding sequence is TGTGCCAGCAGCGTAGGGCAGGGGAACGCCGAGCAGTACTTC. This gives the protein CASSVGQGNAEQYF. The whole variable domain, remainder taken from reference TRBV9 and TRBJ2-7, is DSGVTQTPKHLITATGQRVTLRCSPRSGDLSVYWYQQSLDQGLQFLIQYYNGEERAKGNILERFSAQQFPDLHSELNLSSLELGDSALYFCASSVGQGNAEQYFGPGTRLTVT.

The rearrangement links TRBV6-6 to TRBJ2-5; 7 bases agree with TRBD2. CDR1 MNHNY and CDR2 SVGAGI come from the germline V gene (reference sequence). This CDR3 region has 15 residues. V shed 2 bases, J shed 4 bases, and the junction held 7 bases outside the gene matches. DNA for the CDR3: TGTGCCAGCAGTTACGGGGGGGAAGTGAGAGAGACCCAGTACTTC. Translated: CASSYGGEVRETQYF.

This clone was picked up one time. J is TRBJ2-7 and V is TRBV7-8; 14 positions agree with TRBD2. Losses at the gene ends were 5 bases for V and 11 bases for J; bases not matched to a gene: 11. Looked up from germline, CDR1 is SGHVS and CDR2 is FQNEAQ. CDR3 length equals 15 residues. CDR3 amino acids: CASSPRTSGGLKEYF. The CDR3 DNA reads as TGTGCCAGCAGCCCACGGACTAGCGGGGGGCTGAAGGAGTACTTC.